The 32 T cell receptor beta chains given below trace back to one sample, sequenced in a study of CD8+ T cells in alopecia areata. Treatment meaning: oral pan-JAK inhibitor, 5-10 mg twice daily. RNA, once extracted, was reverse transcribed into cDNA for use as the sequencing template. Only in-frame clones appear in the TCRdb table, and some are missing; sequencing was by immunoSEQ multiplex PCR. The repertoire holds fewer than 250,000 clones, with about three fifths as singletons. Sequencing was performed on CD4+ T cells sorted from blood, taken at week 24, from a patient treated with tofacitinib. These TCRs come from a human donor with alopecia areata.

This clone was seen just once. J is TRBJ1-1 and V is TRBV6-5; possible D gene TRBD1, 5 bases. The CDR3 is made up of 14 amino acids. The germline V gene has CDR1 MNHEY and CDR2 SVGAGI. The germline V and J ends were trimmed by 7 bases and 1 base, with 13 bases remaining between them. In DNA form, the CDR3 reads TGTGCCAGCATCCGGCGGGGGACGAACACTGAAGCTTTCTTT. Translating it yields CASIRRGTNTEAFF.

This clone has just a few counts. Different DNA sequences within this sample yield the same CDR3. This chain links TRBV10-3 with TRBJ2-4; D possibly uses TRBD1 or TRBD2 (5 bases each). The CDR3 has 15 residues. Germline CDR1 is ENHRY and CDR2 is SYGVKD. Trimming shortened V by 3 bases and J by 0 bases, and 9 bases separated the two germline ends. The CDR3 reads CAISESGLAKNIQYF. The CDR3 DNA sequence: TGTGCCATCAGTGAATCGGGGCTAGCCAAAAACATTCAGTACTTC.

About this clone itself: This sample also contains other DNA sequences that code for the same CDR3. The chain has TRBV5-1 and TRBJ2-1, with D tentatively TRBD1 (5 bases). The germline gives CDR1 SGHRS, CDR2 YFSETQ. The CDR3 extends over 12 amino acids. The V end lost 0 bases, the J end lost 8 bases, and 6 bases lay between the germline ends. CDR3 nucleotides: TGCGCCAGCAGCTTGGAAGGGGATGAGCAGTTCTTC. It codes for CASSLEGDEQFF.

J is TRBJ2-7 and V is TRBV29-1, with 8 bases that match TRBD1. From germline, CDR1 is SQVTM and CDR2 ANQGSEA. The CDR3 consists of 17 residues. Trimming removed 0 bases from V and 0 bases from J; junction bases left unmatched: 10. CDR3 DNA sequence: TGCAGCGTTGAAGATCCGGTAGGACAGGGTAGCTCCTACGAGCAGTACTTC. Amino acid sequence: CSVEDPVGQGSSYEQYF.

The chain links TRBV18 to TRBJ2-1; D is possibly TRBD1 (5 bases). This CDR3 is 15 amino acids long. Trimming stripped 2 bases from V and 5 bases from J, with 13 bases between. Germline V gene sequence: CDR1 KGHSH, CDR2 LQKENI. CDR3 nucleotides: TGTGCCAGCTCACCAGCCTCGGCAGGGAACAATGAGCAGTTCTTC. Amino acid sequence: CASSPASAGNNEQFF.

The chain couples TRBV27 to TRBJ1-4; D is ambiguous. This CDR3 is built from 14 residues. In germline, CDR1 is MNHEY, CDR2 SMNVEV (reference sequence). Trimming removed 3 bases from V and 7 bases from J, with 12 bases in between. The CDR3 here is CASSFRQVGEKLFF. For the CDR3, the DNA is TGTGCCAGCAGTTTCCGCCAGGTTGGTGAAAAACTGTTTTTT.

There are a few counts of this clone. In DNA form, the CDR3 reads TGCGCCAGCAGCAAAGGCCTCAGGTCCTACGAGCAGTACTTC. Encoded protein: CASSKGLRSYEQYF. The rearrangement joins TRBV5-1 to TRBJ2-7; D gene unclear. Germline-derived CDR1 and CDR2 are SGHRS and YFSETQ. This CDR3 region has 14 residues. The ends were cut back, 4 bases at V and 1 base at J, with 12 bases in the middle.

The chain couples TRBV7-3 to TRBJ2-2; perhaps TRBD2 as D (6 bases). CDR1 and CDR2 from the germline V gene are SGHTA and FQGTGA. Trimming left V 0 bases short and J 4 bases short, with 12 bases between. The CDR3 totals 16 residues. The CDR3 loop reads CASSLTPLGGTGELFF. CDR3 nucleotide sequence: TGTGCCAGCAGCTTAACCCCGTTGGGGGGCACCGGGGAGCTGTTTTTT.

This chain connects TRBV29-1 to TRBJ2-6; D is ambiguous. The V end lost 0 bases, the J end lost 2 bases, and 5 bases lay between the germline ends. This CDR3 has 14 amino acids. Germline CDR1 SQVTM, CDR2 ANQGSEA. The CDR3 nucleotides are TGCAGCGTTGAAGAGGGTGCTGGGGCCAACGTCCTGACTTTC. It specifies CSVEEGAGANVLTF.

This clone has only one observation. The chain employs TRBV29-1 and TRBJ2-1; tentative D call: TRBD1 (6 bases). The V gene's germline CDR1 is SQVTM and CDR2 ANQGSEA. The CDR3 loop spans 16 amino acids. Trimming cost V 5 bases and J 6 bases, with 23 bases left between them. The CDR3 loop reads CSVRTLLGATPNEQFF. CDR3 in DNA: TGCAGCGTTCGAACACTCTTGGGGGCAACCCCCAATGAGCAGTTCTTC.

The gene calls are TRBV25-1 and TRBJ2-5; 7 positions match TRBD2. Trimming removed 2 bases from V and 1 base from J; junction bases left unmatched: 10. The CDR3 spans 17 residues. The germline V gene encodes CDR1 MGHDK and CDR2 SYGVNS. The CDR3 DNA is TGTGCCAGCAGTGAACCCCGTCTGGGGGGGAGCCAAGAGACCCAGTACTTC. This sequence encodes CASSEPRLGGSQETQYF. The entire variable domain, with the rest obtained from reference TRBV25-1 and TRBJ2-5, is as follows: EADIYQTPRYLVIGTGKKITLECSQTMGHDKMYWYQQDPGMELHLIHYSYGVNSTEKGDLSSESTVSRIRTEHFPLTLESARPSHTSQYLCASSEPRLGGSQETQYFGPGTRLLVL.

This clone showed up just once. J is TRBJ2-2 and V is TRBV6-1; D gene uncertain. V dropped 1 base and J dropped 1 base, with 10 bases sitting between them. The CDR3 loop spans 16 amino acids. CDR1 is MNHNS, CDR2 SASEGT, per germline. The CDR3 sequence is CASSEVWVKNTGELFF. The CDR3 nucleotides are TGTGCCAGCAGTGAAGTGTGGGTTAAGAACACCGGGGAGCTGTTTTTT.

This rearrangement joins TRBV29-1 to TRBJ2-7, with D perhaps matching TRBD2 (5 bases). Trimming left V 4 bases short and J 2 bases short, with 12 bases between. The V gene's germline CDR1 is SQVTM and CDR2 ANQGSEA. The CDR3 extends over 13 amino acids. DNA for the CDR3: TGCAGCGTTGGGACGGGGAGACCCTACGAGCAGTACTTC. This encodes CSVGTGRPYEQYF.

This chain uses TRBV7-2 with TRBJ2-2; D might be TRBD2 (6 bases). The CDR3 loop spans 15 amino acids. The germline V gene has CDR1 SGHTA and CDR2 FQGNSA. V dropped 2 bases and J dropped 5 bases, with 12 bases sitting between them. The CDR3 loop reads CASSLTGLRTGELFF. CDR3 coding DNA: TGTGCCAGCAGCTTAACGGGACTTAGAACCGGGGAGCTGTTTTTT.

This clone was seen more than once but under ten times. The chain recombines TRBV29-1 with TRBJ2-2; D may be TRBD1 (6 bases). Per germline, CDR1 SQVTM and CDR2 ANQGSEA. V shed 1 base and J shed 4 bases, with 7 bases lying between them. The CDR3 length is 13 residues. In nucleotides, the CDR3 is TGCAGCGTTGAAGCCAGGGGCACCGGGGAGCTGTTTTTT. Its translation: CSVEARGTGELFF.

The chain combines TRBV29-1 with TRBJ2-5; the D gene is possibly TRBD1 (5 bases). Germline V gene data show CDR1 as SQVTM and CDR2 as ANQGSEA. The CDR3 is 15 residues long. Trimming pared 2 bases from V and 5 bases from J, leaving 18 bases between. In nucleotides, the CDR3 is TGCAGCGTTGAATTGGTCAGGGAAACGTGGGAGACCCAGTACTTC. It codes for CSVELVRETWETQYF.

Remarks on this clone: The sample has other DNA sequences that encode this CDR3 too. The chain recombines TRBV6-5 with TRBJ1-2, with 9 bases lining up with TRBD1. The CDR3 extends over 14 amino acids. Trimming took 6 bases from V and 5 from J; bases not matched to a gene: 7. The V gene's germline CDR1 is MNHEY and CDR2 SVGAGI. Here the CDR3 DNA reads TGTGCCAGCAGCCCGACAGGGGGGGGATATGGCTACACCTTC. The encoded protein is CASSPTGGGYGYTF.

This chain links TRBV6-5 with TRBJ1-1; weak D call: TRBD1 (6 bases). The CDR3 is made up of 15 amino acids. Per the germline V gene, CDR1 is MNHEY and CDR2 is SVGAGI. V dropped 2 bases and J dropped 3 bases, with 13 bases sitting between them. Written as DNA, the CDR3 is TGTGCCAGCAGTTACAGGGGGTTTAAGGACACTGAAGCTTTCTTT. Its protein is CASSYRGFKDTEAFF.

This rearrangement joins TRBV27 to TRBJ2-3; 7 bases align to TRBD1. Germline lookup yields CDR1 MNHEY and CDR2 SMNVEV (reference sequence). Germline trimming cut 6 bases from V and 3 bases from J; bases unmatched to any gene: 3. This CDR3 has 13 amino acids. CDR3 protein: CASRWTGTDTQYF. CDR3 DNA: TGTGCCAGCAGATGGACAGGAACAGATACGCAGTATTTT.

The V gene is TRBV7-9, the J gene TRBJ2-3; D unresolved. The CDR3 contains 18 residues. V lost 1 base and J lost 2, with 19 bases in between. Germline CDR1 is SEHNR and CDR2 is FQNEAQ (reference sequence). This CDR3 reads CASSLGGLSDGSTDTQYF. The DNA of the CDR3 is TGTGCCAGCAGCTTAGGGGGATTGTCGGACGGGTCCACAGATACGCAGTATTTT.

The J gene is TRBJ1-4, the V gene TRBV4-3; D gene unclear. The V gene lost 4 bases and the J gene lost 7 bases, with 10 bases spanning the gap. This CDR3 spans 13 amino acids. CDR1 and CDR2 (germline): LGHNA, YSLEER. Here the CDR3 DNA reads TGCGCCAGCAGCCCCCGACTCGGTGAAAAACTGTTTTTT. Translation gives CASSPRLGEKLFF.

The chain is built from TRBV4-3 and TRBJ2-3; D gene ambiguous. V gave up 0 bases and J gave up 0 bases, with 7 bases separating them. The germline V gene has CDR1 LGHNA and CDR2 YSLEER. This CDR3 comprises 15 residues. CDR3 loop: CASSQDPVSTDTQYF. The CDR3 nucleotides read TGCGCCAGCAGCCAAGATCCAGTCAGCACAGATACGCAGTATTTT.

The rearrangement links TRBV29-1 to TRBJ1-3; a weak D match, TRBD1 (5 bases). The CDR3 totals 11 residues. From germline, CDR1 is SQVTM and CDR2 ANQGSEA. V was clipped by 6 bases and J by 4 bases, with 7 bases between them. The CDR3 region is CSVEGGNTIYF. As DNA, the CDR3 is TGCAGCGTGGAGGGGGGAAACACCATATATTTT.

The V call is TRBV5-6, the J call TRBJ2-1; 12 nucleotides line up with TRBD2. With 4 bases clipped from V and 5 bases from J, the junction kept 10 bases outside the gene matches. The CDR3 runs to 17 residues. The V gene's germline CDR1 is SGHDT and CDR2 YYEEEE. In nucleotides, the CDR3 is TGTGCCAGCAGCACCAGACTAGCGGGGGACAAGAACAATGAGCAGTTCTTC. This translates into CASSTRLAGDKNNEQFF.

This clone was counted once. The CDR3 sequence is CASSLLVPGRGNSPLHF. The DNA for the CDR3 is TGTGCCAGCAGTTTGTTAGTACCGGGACGGGGAAATTCACCCCTCCACTTT. The chain has TRBV27 and TRBJ1-6; possible D gene TRBD1, 5 bases. The V gene's germline CDR1 is MNHEY and CDR2 SMNVEV (reference sequence). V lost 3 bases, J lost 7 bases, and 19 bases lay in between. There are 17 residues in the CDR3.

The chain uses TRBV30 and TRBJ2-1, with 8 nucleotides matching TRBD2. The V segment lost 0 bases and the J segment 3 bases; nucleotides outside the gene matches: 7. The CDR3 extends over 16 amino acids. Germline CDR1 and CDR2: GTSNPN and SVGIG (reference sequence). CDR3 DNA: TGTGCCTGGAGTGTACTTGGGAGCGGGGGCTACAATGAGCAGTTCTTC. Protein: CAWSVLGSGGYNEQFF.

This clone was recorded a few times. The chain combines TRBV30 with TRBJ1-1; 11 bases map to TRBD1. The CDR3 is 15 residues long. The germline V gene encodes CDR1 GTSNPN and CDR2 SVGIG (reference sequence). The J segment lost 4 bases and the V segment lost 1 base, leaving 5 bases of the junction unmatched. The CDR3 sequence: CAWSGGDRGGTEAFF. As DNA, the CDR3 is TGTGCCTGGAGTGGAGGGGACAGGGGGGGCACTGAAGCTTTCTTT.

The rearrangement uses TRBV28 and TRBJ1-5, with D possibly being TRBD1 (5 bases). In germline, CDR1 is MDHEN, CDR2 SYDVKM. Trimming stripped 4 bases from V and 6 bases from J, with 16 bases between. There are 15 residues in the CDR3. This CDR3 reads CASSSGRVISQPQHF. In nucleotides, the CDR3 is TGTGCCAGCAGTTCGGGCAGGGTAATCAGTCAGCCCCAGCATTTT.

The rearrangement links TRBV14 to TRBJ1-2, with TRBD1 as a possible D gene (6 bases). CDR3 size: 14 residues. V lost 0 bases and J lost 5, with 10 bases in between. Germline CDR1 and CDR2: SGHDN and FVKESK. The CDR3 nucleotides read TGTGCCAGCAGCCAAGAAGGCAGGGGATATGGCTACACCTTC. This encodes CASSQEGRGYGYTF.

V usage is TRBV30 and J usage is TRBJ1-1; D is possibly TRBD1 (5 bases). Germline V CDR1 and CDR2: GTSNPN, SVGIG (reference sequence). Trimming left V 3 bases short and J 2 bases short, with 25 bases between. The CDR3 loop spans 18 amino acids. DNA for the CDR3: TGTGCCTGGAGCGCACAGCGTTCAGGCGGGGGGGGAAACACTGAAGCTTTCTTT. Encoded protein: CAWSAQRSGGGGNTEAFF.

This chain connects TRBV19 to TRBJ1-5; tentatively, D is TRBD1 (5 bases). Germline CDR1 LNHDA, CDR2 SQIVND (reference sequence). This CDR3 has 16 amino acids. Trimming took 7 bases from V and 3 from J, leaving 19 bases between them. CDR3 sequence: CASNLGGLTHNQPQHF. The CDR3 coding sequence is TGTGCCAGTAACCTCGGGGGACTTACCCACAATCAGCCCCAGCATTTT.

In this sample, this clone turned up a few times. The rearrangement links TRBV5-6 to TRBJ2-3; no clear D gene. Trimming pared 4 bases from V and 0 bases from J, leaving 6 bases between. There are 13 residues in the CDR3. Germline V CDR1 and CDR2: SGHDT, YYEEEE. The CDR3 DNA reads TGTGCCAGCAGCGACCCTAGCACAGATACGCAGTATTTT. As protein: CASSDPSTDTQYF. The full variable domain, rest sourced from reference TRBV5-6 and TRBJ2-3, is DAGVTQSPTHLIKTRGQQVTLRCSPKSGHDTVSWYQQALGQGPQFIFQYYEEEERQRGNFPDRFSGHQFPNYSSELNVNALLLGDSALYLCASSDPSTDTQYFGPGTRLTVL.